This is a list of T cell receptor beta chains from one sample in a study of cytomegalovirus exposure and HLA in healthy donors. TCRdb's copy holds only in-frame clones and misses some; the assay was immunoSEQ multiplex PCR. The data show tens of thousands of clones, with about 72% seen just once and roughly 20% held by the top ten. Sample: PBMCs. The receptors stem from a man in his forties in good health and CMV-seropositive. CDR3s include the opening cysteine and the closing phenylalanine or tryptophan. Each record gives: V gene, D gene, J gene, clone size, CDR3 DNA, CDR3 protein. The D gene is left open where the match is weak. Rows give clone size only sometimes, using once, few, many, or a class for an expanded clone.

V: TRBV4-2; D: NA; J: TRBJ2-7; size: NA; DNA: TGTGCCAGCAGCCAAGAGGGGGGGCGGAGCTACGAGCAGTACTTC; CDR3: CASSQEGGRSYEQYF
V: TRBV30; D: TRBD1; J: TRBJ1-5; size: NA; DNA: TGTGCCTGGAAGCGGGGACAGGGGTTAAGCAATCAGCCCCAGCATTTT; CDR3: CAWKRGQGLSNQPQHF
V: TRBV2; D: NA; J: TRBJ1-6; size: NA; DNA: TGTGCCAGCAGTGAACGGGGTAAGAGGTCACCCCTCCACTTT; CDR3: CASSERGKRSPLHF
V: TRBV5-1; D: TRBD1; J: TRBJ2-5; size: NA; DNA: TGCGCCAGCAGCTTGGCGGGACAGGGTTGGAAGACCCAGTACTTC; CDR3: CASSLAGQGWKTQYF
V: TRBV19; D: NA; J: TRBJ2-3; size: once; DNA: TGTGCCAGTAGTCCGAGGTTGGGCACAGATACGCAGTATTTT; CDR3: CASSPRLGTDTQYF
V: TRBV5-1; D: NA; J: TRBJ1-4; size: NA; DNA: TGCGCCAGCAGCTTGGGGCCGACAGCAACTAATGAAAAACTGTTTTTT; CDR3: CASSLGPTATNEKLFF
V: TRBV27; D: TRBD1; J: TRBJ2-7; size: NA; DNA: TGTGCCAGCAGCGGGACAGGGGGCTCCTACGAGCAGTACTTC; CDR3: CASSGTGGSYEQYF
V: TRBV6-5; D: NA; J: TRBJ1-6; size: NA; DNA: TGTGCCAGCAGTTATATGGGCGCTGATTCACCCCTCCACTTT; CDR3: CASSYMGADSPLHF
V: TRBV6-1; D: TRBD1; J: TRBJ2-1; size: NA; DNA: TGTGCCAGCAGTGGTGGACAGGCTCTCTATGAGCAGTTCTTC; CDR3: CASSGGQALYEQFF
V: TRBV4-2; D: NA; J: TRBJ1-2; size: NA; DNA: TGTGCCAGCAGCCCCTTGGGGGGACTCTATGGCTACACCTTC; CDR3: CASSPLGGLYGYTF
V: TRBV18; D: TRBD1; J: TRBJ1-5; size: NA; DNA: TGTGCCAGCTCACCGGGACAGGGGTATCAGCCCCAGCATTTT; CDR3: CASSPGQGYQPQHF
V: TRBV7-6; D: NA; J: TRBJ1-1; size: few; DNA: TGTGCCAGCAGCCTTACTCTGACAGGCCCGAATACTGAAGCTTTCTTT; CDR3: CASSLTLTGPNTEAFF
V: TRBV7-8; D: NA; J: TRBJ2-5; size: NA; DNA: TGTGCCAGCAGTGAAGTAGAAGAGACCCAGTACTTC; CDR3: CASSEVEETQYF
V: TRBV2; D: TRBD1; J: TRBJ1-1; size: few; DNA: TGTGCCAGCAGTGGACAGGGGTTTTCGGATGAAGCTTTCTTT; CDR3: CASSGQGFSDEAFF
V: TRBV27; D: TRBD1; J: TRBJ1-5; size: NA; DNA: TGTGCCAGCAGGAGACCGGACAGGGAGATGTATAGCAATCAGCCCCAGCATTTT; CDR3: CASRRPDREMYSNQPQHF
V: TRBV7-3; D: NA; J: TRBJ2-3; size: NA; DNA: TGTGCCAGCAGCTTAAACAGCTACTCTAGCACAGATACGCAGTATTTT; CDR3: CASSLNSYSSTDTQYF
V: TRBV5-1; D: TRBD1; J: TRBJ1-6; size: NA; DNA: TGCGCCAGCAGCTTAACAGGGGGCGCTAAATCACCCCTCCACTTT; CDR3: CASSLTGGAKSPLHF
V: TRBV9; D: TRBD1; J: TRBJ2-3; size: NA; DNA: TGTGCCAGCAGCGTCGTGGGGACAGGGGGCGCAGATACGCAGTATTTT; CDR3: CASSVVGTGGADTQYF
V: TRBV7-9; D: NA; J: TRBJ2-2; size: NA; DNA: TGTGCCAGCAGCTTCGGGGGATTAAAAGCCGGGGAGCTGTTTTTT; CDR3: CASSFGGLKAGELFF
V: TRBV4-1; D: TRBD1; J: TRBJ1-4; size: few; DNA: TGCGCCAGCAGCCAAGATCCGCCAGGGGGTAATGAAAAACTGTTTTTT; CDR3: CASSQDPPGGNEKLFF
V: TRBV29-1; D: NA; J: TRBJ1-2; size: NA; DNA: TGCAGCGTTGAAGAGGTCCAGGGGCCCTATGGCTACACCTTC; CDR3: CSVEEVQGPYGYTF
V: TRBV5-8; D: TRBD2; J: TRBJ2-7; size: NA; DNA: TGTGCCAGCAGCCCCCTCGGGGGGAGCTCCTACGAGCAGTACTTC; CDR3: CASSPLGGSSYEQYF
V: TRBV28; D: NA; J: TRBJ1-1; size: NA; DNA: TGTGCCAGCAGTTTTAAATCCCCGGGAATGAACACTGAAGCTTTCTTT; CDR3: CASSFKSPGMNTEAFF
V: TRBV5-6; D: TRBD1; J: TRBJ1-5; size: NA; DNA: TGTGCCAGCAGCTTTACAGGACAGGGGTACAATCAGCCCCAGCATTTT; CDR3: CASSFTGQGYNQPQHF
V: TRBV25-1; D: NA; J: TRBJ1-1; size: NA; DNA: TGTGCCAGCAGTGAATACTTTATCGAGGGGAGGGGCACTGAAGCTTTCTTT; CDR3: CASSEYFIEGRGTEAFF
V: TRBV27; D: NA; J: TRBJ2-7; size: once; DNA: TGTGCCAGCAATTTAACAGGCGTCTCCTACGAGCAGTACTTC; CDR3: CASNLTGVSYEQYF
V: TRBV30; D: NA; J: TRBJ1-2; size: NA; DNA: TGTGCCTGGATGGGGCAGGGCTATGGCTACACCTTC; CDR3: CAWMGQGYGYTF
V: TRBV9; D: NA; J: TRBJ2-2; size: NA; DNA: TGTGCCAGCAGCGCACAGGGTCGCAGGGGCACCGGGGAGCTGTTTTTT; CDR3: CASSAQGRRGTGELFF
V: TRBV19; D: TRBD2; J: TRBJ2-1; size: NA; DNA: TGTGCCAGTAGTATACCGGCTAGCGGGGGGGATGAGCAGTTCTTC; CDR3: CASSIPASGGDEQFF
V: TRBV6-1; D: NA; J: TRBJ2-3; size: NA; DNA: TGTGCCAGCAGTGAAGGACAGTGGAGTTTGAAAGATACGCAGTATTTT; CDR3: CASSEGQWSLKDTQYF
V: TRBV4-3; D: NA; J: TRBJ2-7; size: NA; DNA: TGCGCCAGCAGCCAAGCTCACAGGGAAATCTCCTACGAGCAGTACTTC; CDR3: CASSQAHREISYEQYF